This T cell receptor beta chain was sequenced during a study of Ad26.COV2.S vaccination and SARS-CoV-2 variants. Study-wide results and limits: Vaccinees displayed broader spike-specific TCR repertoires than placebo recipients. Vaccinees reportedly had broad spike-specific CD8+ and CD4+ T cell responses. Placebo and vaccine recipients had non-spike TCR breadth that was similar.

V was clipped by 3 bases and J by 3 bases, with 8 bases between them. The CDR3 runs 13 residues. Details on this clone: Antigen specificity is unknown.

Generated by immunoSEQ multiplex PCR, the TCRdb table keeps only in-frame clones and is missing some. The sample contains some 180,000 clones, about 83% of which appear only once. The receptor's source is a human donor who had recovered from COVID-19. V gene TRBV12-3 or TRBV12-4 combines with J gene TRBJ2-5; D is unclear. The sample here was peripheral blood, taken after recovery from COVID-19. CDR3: CASSFGREETQYF. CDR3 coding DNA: TGTGCCAGCAGTTTCGGAAGGGAAGAGACCCAGTACTTC.